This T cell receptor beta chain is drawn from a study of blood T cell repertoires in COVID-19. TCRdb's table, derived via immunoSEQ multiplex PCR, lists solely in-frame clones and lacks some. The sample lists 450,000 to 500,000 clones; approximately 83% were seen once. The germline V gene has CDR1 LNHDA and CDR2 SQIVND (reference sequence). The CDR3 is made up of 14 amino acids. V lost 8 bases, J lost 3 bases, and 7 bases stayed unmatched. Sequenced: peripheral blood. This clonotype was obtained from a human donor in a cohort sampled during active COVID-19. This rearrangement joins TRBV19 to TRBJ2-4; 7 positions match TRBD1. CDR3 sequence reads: CASENRGDKNIQYF. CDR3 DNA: TGTGCCAGTGAAAACAGGGGTGACAAAAACATTCAGTACTTC.